This is a list of T cell receptor beta chains from one sample in a study of Graves' ophthalmopathy and Graves' hyperthyroidism. TCRdb reprocessed the multiplex PCR reads via MiXCR and lists one record per CDR3 protein. The sample lists 900,000 to 1,200,000 distinct CDR3 sequences, 35% to 45% occurring once. Sequenced input: peripheral blood or thyroid tissue (not recorded which). Receptor source: an adult man with Graves' hyperthyroidism. The CDR3 runs from the conserved cysteine through the conserved F or W. The D gene is left open where the match is weak. For some rows the clone size is stated as once, few or many, or as a class when expanded; others skip it.

CDR3: CSYGPGSTEAFF; DNA: TGCAGCTACGGACCTGGGTCCACTGAAGCTTTCTTT; D: .; J: TRBJ1-1; V: TRBV29-1; size: once
CDR3: CASSLGITEAFF; DNA: TGTGCCAGCAGTTTAGGGATAACTGAAGCTTTCTTT; D: .; J: TRBJ1-1; V: TRBV12-3/TRBV12-4; size: many
CDR3: CSAEGQDVYGYTF; DNA: TGCAGTGCGGAGGGACAGGACGTGTATGGCTACACCTTC; D: TRBD1; J: TRBJ1-2; V: TRBV20-1; size: .
CDR3: CSASGTGGSGNTIYF; DNA: TGCAGTGCTTCCGGGACAGGGGGCTCTGGAAACACCATATATTTT; D: TRBD1; J: TRBJ1-3; V: TRBV20-1; size: .
CDR3: CASSDDGITEAFF; DNA: TGCGCCAGCAGTGACGACGGGATCACTGAAGCTTTCTTT; D: .; J: TRBJ1-1; V: TRBV10-1; size: many
CDR3: CASSGSIVPHEQYF; DNA: TGTGCCAGCAGTGGTAGCATTGTCCCCCACGAGCAGTACTTC; D: .; J: TRBJ2-7; V: TRBV7-3; size: .
CDR3: CASSHSSGGGRETQYF; DNA: TGTGCCAGCAGCCACTCTAGCGGGGGGGGCCGGGAGACCCAGTACTTC; D: TRBD2; J: TRBJ2-5; V: TRBV28; size: .
CDR3: CASSIGGGGSYEQYF; DNA: TGTGCCAGTAGTATAGGGGGCGGCGGCTCCTACGAGCAGTACTTC; D: .; J: TRBJ2-7; V: TRBV19; size: many
CDR3: CASSQDLERASNTEAFF; DNA: TGCGCCAGCAGCCAAGATCTTGAGCGTGCTTCGAACACTGAAGCTTTCTTT; D: .; J: TRBJ1-1; V: TRBV4-3; size: few
CDR3: CAISEPGAADVATEAFF; DNA: TGTGCCATCAGTGAACCCGGGGCGGCAGATGTTGCCACTGAAGCTTTCTTT; D: .; J: TRBJ1-1; V: TRBV10-3; size: .
CDR3: CASSLVRGTGKLFF; DNA: TGCGCCAGCAGCTTGGTGAGAGGTACCGGGAAGCTGTTTTTT; D: .; J: TRBJ2-2; V: TRBV5-1; size: .
CDR3: CASSLVTEELFF; DNA: TGTGCCAGCAGTTTAGTGACCGAGGAGCTGTTTTTT; D: .; J: TRBJ2-2; V: TRBV28; size: few
CDR3: CASSLADIRGKGETQYF; DNA: TGTGCCAGCAGCTTAGCGGATATTAGGGGGAAAGGAGAGACCCAGTACTTC; D: .; J: TRBJ2-5; V: TRBV7-9; size: few
CDR3: CASSPTVRPGGISTNEKLFF; DNA: TGTGCCAGCAGTCCTACGGTTCGGCCAGGGGGAATCTCAACTAATGAAAAACTGTTTTTT; D: TRBD1; J: TRBJ1-4; V: TRBV5-6; size: few
CDR3: CASSRANANTGELFF; DNA: TGCGCCAGCAGCCGAGCGAATGCGAACACCGGGGAGCTGTTTTTT; D: .; J: TRBJ2-2; V: TRBV5-1; size: .
CDR3: CSAPKEGGPRETQYF; DNA: TGCAGTGCTCCTAAAGAGGGAGGGCCACGAGAGACCCAGTACTTC; D: TRBD2; J: TRBJ2-5; V: TRBV20-1; size: .
CDR3: CATSRDQRGGDTQYF; DNA: TGTGCCACCAGCAGAGACCAGCGGGGGGGAGATACGCAGTATTTT; D: TRBD2; J: TRBJ2-3; V: TRBV15; size: few
CDR3: CASSFGGNGNQPQHF; DNA: TGTGCCAGCAGTTTTGGGGGCAATGGCAATCAGCCCCAGCATTTT; D: .; J: TRBJ1-5; V: TRBV12-3/TRBV12-4; size: .
CDR3: CASVETSSAGEQYF; DNA: TGTGCCAGCGTTGAGACTAGCAGTGCCGGCGAGCAGTACTTC; D: TRBD2; J: TRBJ2-7; V: TRBV25-1; size: .
CDR3: CASRLTYEQYF; DNA: TGTGCCAGTAGACTTACCTACGAGCAGTACTTC; D: .; J: TRBJ2-7; V: TRBV2; size: many
CDR3: CASSPQRGGTEAFF; DNA: TGTGCCAGCAGCCCACAACGCGGGGGCACTGAAGCTTTCTTT; D: .; J: TRBJ1-1; V: TRBV5-4; size: many
CDR3: CASRHYRKMNTEAFF; DNA: TGTGCCAGCAGGCATTACAGGAAAATGAACACTGAAGCTTTCTTT; D: .; J: TRBJ1-1; V: TRBV6-1; size: .
CDR3: CASSLDLPAGEETQYF; DNA: TGTGCCAGCAGCTTAGATTTGCCAGCGGGGGAAGAGACCCAGTACTTC; D: TRBD2; J: TRBJ2-5; V: TRBV11-1; size: .
CDR3: CASSYSGTGTNQPQHF; DNA: TGTGCCAGCAGTTACTCTGGGACCGGAACGAATCAGCCCCAGCATTTT; D: .; J: TRBJ1-5; V: TRBV6-2/TRBV6-3; size: few
CDR3: CASSATGAPPYEQYF; DNA: TGTGCCAGCAGCGCGACAGGGGCTCCCCCCTACGAGCAGTACTTC; D: TRBD1; J: TRBJ2-7; V: TRBV7-9; size: few
CDR3: CAIATSGGTREQFF; DNA: TGTGCCATCGCCACTAGCGGGGGGACCAGGGAGCAGTTCTTC; D: TRBD2; J: TRBJ2-1; V: TRBV10-3; size: .
CDR3: CASLTTVSGTARNQPQHF; DNA: TGTGCCAGCCTAACTACGGTTAGCGGGACAGCCCGCAATCAGCCCCAGCATTTT; D: TRBD1; J: TRBJ1-5; V: TRBV25-1; size: .
CDR3: CASSLGTGQGSYEQYF; DNA: TGTGCCAGCAGCTTAGGCACTGGGCAGGGCTCCTACGAGCAGTACTTC; D: .; J: TRBJ2-7; V: TRBV7-9; size: many
CDR3: CASSLQFF; DNA: TGTGCCAGCAGTTTACAGTTTTTT; D: .; J: TRBJ2-2; V: TRBV25-1; size: .
CDR3: CASSGGTGGSREQYF; DNA: TGCGCCAGCAGCGGAGGGACAGGGGGTTCGAGGGAGCAGTACTTC; D: TRBD1; J: TRBJ2-7; V: TRBV5-1; size: many
CDR3: CASSQVLGQGTYEQYF; DNA: TGTGCCAGCAGCCAAGTCCTGGGACAGGGAACCTACGAGCAGTACTTC; D: TRBD1; J: TRBJ2-7; V: TRBV14; size: few
CDR3: CAISPGGGAYEQYF; DNA: TGTGCCATCAGCCCCGGAGGGGGAGCCTACGAGCAGTACTTC; D: .; J: TRBJ2-7; V: TRBV10-3; size: .
CDR3: CASIEGVTIYEQYF; DNA: TGTGCCAGCATCGAGGGAGTTACCATCTACGAGCAGTACTTC; D: .; J: TRBJ2-7; V: TRBV7-2; size: .
CDR3: CASSLAFRKNQPQHF; DNA: TGTGCCAGCAGCTTAGCTTTCAGGAAGAATCAGCCCCAGCATTTT; D: .; J: TRBJ1-5; V: TRBV7-2; size: many
CDR3: CSVVEGWTEAFF; DNA: TGCAGCGTTGTTGAGGGGTGGACTGAAGCTTTCTTT; D: .; J: TRBJ1-1; V: TRBV29-1; size: many
CDR3: CAISEGFGEKLFF; DNA: TGTGCCATCAGTGAGGGGTTTGGTGAAAAACTGTTTTTT; D: .; J: TRBJ1-4; V: TRBV10-3; size: .
CDR3: CASSLERGSETQYF; DNA: TGCGCCAGCAGCTTGGAAAGAGGGAGCGAGACCCAGTACTTC; D: .; J: TRBJ2-5; V: TRBV5-1; size: few
CDR3: CASRRTASGNTIYF; DNA: TGTGCCAGCAGACGGACAGCCTCTGGAAACACCATATATTTT; D: .; J: TRBJ1-3; V: TRBV12-3/TRBV12-4; size: .
CDR3: CASRDFYSYEQYF; DNA: TGCGCCAGTAGGGACTTCTACTCCTACGAGCAGTACTTC; D: .; J: TRBJ2-7; V: TRBV10-2; size: .
CDR3: CSIPRGGNEQYF; DNA: TGCAGCATCCCAAGGGGGGGGAACGAGCAGTACTTC; D: .; J: TRBJ2-7; V: TRBV29-1; size: .
CDR3: CASSRAIGDEKLFF; DNA: TGCGCCAGCAGCCGGGCGATAGGGGACGAAAAACTGTTTTTT; D: .; J: TRBJ1-4; V: TRBV5-1; size: .
CDR3: CASRRSGKETQHF; DNA: TGTGCCAGCAGGAGGAGCGGCAAAGAGACCCAGCATTTT; D: .; J: TRBJ1-5; V: TRBV9; size: .
CDR3: CASRPGTALNQPQHF; DNA: TGTGCCAGCAGACCCGGGACAGCCCTAAATCAGCCCCAGCATTTT; D: TRBD1; J: TRBJ1-5; V: TRBV2; size: once
CDR3: CASSVVGSNYGYTF; DNA: TGTGCCAGCAGCGTAGTTGGCAGTAACTATGGCTACACCTTC; D: .; J: TRBJ1-2; V: TRBV9; size: many
CDR3: CASKSGGRGQPQHF; DNA: TGTGCCAGCAAAAGCGGGGGAAGGGGACAGCCCCAGCATTTT; D: .; J: TRBJ1-5; V: TRBV28; size: .
CDR3: CSARNRDRGTDTIYF; DNA: TGCAGTGCTAGAAACAGGGACAGGGGGACAGACACCATATATTTT; D: TRBD1; J: TRBJ1-3; V: TRBV20-1; size: .
CDR3: CASSSPADRARTEAFF; DNA: TGTGCCAGCAGTTCCCCAGCCGACAGGGCTAGGACTGAAGCTTTCTTT; D: TRBD1; J: TRBJ1-1; V: TRBV6-5; size: .
CDR3: CASIPTAYSNQPQHF; DNA: TGTGCCAGTATACCGACAGCTTATAGCAATCAGCCCCAGCATTTT; D: .; J: TRBJ1-5; V: TRBV19; size: many